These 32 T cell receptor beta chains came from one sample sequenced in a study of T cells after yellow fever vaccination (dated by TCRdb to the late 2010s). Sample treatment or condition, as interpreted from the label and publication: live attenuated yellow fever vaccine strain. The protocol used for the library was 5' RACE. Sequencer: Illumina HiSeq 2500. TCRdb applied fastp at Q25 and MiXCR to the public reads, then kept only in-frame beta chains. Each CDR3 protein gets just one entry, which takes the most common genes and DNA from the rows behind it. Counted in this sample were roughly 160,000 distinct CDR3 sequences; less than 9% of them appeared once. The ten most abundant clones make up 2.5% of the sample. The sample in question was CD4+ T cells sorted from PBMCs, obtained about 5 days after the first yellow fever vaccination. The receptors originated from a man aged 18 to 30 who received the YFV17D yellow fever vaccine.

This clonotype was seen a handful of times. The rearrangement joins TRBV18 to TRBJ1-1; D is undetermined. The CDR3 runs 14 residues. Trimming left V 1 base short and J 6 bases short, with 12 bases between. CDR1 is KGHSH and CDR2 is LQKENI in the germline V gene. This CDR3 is CASSPQGFSSEAFF. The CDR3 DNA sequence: TGTGCCAGCTCACCACAGGGCTTTAGTTCTGAAGCTTTCTTT.

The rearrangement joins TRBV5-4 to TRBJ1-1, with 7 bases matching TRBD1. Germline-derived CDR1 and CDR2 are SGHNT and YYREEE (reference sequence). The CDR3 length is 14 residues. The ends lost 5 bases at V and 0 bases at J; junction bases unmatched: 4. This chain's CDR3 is CASRQGQVNTEAFF. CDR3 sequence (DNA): TGTGCCAGCAGGCAAGGACAGGTGAACACTGAAGCTTTCTTT.

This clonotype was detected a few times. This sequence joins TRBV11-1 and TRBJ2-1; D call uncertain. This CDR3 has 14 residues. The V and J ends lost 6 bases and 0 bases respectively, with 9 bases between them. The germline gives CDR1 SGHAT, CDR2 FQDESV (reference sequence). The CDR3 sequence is CASRSVNSYNEQFF. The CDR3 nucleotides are TGTGCCAGCAGGAGTGTAAACTCCTACAATGAGCAGTTCTTC.

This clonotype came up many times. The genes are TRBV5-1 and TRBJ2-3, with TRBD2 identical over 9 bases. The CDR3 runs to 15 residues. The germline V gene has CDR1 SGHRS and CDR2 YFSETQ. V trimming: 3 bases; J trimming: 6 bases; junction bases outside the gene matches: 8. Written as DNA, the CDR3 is TGCGCCAGCAGCTCAACGACTAGCGGTGGGGATACGCAGTATTTT. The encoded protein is CASSSTTSGGDTQYF.

The CDR3, as DNA: TGTGCCAGCGCTTCCGGGACAGGGGGCTACGAGCAGTACTTC. It is translated as CASASGTGGYEQYF. This chain connects TRBV18 to TRBJ2-7, with 11 nucleotides matching TRBD1. CDR3 size: 14 residues. V gave up 8 bases and J gave up 3 bases; unmatched junction bases: 6. From germline, CDR1 is KGHSH and CDR2 LQKENI.

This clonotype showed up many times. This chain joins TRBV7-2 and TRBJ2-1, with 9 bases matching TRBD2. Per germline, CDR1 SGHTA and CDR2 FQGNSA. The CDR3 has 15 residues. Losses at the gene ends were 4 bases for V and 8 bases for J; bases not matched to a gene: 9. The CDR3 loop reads CASSYLAGLIYEQFF. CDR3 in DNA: TGTGCCAGCAGCTACCTAGCGGGGTTAATCTATGAGCAGTTCTTC.

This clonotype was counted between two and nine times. In DNA, the CDR3 is TGTGCCAGCACCCTCCGAGGGAACACTGAAGCTTTCTTT. This sequence encodes CASTLRGNTEAFF. V gene TRBV3-1 combines with J gene TRBJ1-1; D unclear. The CDR3 spans 13 residues. The V end lost 7 bases, the J end lost 1 base, and 10 bases lay between the germline ends. Germline-derived CDR1 and CDR2 are LGHDT and YNNKEL (reference sequence).

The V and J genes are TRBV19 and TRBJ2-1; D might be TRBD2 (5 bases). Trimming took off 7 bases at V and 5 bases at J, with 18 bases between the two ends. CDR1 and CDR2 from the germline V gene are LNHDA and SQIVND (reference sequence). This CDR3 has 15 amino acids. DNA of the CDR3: TGTGCCAGTATATGGCCGGGAATTCCCCACAATGAGCAGTTCTTC. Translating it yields CASIWPGIPHNEQFF.

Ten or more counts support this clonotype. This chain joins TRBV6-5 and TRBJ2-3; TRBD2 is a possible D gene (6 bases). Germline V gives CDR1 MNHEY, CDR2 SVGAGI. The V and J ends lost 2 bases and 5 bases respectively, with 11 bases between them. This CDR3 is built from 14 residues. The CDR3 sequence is CASSYTLARDTQYF. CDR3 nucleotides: TGTGCCAGCAGTTACACCCTAGCGCGAGATACGCAGTATTTT.

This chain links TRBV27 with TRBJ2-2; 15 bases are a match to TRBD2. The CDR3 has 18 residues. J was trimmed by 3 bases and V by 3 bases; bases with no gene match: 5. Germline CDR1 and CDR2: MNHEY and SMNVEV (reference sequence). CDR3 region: CASSLGLAGGWDTGELFF. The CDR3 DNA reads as TGTGCCAGCAGTTTGGGACTAGCGGGGGGCTGGGACACCGGGGAGCTGTTTTTT.

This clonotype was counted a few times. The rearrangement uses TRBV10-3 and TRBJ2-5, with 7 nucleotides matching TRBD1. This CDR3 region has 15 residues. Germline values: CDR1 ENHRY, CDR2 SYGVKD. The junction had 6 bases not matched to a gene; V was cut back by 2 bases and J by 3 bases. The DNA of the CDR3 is TGTGCCATCAGTGAGCATGGGACAGCAAAAGAGACCCAGTACTTC. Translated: CAISEHGTAKETQYF.

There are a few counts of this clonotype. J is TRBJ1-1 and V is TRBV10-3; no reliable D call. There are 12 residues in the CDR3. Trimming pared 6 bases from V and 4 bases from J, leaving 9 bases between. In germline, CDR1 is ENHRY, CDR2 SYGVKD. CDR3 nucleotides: TGTGCCATCAGGGGAGGGTCCACTGAAGCTTTCTTT. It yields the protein CAIRGGSTEAFF.

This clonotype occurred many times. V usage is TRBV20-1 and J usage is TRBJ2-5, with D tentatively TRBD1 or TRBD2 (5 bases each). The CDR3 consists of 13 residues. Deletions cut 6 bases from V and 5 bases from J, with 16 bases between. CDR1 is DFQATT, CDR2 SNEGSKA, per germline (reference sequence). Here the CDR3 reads CSASAGARETQYF. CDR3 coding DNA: TGCAGTGCCTCGGCCGGGGCTAGGGAGACCCAGTACTTC.

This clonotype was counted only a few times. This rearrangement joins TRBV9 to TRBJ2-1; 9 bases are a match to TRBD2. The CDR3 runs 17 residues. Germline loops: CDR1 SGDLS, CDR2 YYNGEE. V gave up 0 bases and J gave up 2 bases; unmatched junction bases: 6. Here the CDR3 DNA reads TGTGCCAGCAGCGTAGGTCCTAGCGGGACCCCCTACAATGAGCAGTTCTTC. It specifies CASSVGPSGTPYNEQFF.

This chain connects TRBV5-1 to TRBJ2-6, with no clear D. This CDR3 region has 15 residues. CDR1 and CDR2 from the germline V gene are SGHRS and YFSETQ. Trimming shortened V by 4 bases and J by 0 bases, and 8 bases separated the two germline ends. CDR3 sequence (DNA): TGCGCCAGCAGCGACCAAGGCTCTGGGGCCAACGTCCTGACTTTC. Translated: CASSDQGSGANVLTF.

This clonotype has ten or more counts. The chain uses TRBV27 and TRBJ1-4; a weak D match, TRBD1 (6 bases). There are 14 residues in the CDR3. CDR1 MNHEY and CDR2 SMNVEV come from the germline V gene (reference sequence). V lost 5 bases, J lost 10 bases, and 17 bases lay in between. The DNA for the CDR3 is TGTGCCAGCAGTCCTACAGGGTTTCGGGGAAAACTGTTTTTT. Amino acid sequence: CASSPTGFRGKLFF.

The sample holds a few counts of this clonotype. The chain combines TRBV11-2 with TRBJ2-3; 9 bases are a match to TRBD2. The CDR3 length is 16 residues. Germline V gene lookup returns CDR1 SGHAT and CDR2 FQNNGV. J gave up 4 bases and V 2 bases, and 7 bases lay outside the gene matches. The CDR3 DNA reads TGTGCCAGCAGCTTATTACTAGCGGGCCGAGCAGATACGCAGTATTTT. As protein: CASSLLLAGRADTQYF.

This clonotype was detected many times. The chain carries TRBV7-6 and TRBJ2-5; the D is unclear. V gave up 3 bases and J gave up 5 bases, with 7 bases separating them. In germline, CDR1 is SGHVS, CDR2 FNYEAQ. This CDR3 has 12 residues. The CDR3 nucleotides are TGTGCCAGCAGCTTTGCTGGCGAGACCCAGTACTTC. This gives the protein CASSFAGETQYF.

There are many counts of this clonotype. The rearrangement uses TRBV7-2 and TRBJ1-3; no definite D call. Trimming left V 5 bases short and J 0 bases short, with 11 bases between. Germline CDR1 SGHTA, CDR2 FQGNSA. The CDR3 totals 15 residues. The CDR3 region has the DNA TGTGCCAGCAGCCGTAGACTGTCCTCTGGAAACACCATATATTTT. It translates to CASSRRLSSGNTIYF. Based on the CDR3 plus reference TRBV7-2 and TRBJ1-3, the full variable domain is GAGVSQSPSNKVTEKGKDVELRCDPISGHTALYWYRQSLGQGLEFLIYFQGNSAPDKSGLPSDRFSAERTGGSVSTLTIQRTQQEDSAVYLCASSRRLSSGNTIYFGEGSWLTVV.

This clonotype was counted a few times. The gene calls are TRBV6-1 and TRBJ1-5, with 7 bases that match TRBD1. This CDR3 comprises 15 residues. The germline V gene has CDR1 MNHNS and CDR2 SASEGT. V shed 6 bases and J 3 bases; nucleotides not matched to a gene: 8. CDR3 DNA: TGTGCCAGCAGCCATGAAGGACAGGTCAATCAGCCCCAGCATTTT. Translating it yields CASSHEGQVNQPQHF.

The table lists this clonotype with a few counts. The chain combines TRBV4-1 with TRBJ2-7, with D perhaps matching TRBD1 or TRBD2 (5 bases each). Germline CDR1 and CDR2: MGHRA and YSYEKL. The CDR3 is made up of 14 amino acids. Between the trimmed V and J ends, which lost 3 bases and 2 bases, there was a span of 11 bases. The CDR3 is CASSHGRGPYEQYF. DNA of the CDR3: TGCGCCAGCAGCCACGGCCGGGGCCCCTACGAGCAGTACTTC.

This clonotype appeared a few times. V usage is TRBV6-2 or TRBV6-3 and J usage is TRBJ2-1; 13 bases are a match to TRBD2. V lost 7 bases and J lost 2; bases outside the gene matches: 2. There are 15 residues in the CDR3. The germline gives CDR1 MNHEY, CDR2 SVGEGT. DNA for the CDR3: TGTGCCAGCACCGGACTAGCGGGGGCCTACAATGAGCAGTTCTTC. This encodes CASTGLAGAYNEQFF.

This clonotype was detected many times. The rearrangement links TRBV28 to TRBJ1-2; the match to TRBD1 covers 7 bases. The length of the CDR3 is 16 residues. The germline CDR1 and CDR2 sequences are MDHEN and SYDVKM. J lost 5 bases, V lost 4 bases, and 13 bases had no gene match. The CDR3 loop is CASSSGGQAGKYGYTF. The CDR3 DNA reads TGTGCCAGCAGTTCAGGGGGGCAGGCAGGGAAATATGGCTACACCTTC.

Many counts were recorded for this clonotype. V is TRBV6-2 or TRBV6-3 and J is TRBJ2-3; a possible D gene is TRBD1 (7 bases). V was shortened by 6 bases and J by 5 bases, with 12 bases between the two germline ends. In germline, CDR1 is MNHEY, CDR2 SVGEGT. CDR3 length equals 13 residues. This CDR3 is CASRRQGGDTQYF. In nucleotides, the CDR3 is TGTGCCAGCAGAAGACAGGGAGGAGATACGCAGTATTTT.

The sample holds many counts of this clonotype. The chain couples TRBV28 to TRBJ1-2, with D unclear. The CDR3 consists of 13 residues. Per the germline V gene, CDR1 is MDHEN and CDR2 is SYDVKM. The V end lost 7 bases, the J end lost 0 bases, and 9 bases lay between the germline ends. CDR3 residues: CASTGNTNYGYTF. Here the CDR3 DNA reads TGTGCCAGCACGGGGAATACTAACTATGGCTACACCTTC.

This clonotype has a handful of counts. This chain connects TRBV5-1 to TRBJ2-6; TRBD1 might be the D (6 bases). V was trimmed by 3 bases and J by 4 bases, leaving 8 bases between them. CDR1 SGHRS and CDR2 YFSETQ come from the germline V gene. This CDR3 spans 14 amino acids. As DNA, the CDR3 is TGCGCCAGCAGCTGGACAGACGGGGCCAACGTCCTGACTTTC. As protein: CASSWTDGANVLTF.

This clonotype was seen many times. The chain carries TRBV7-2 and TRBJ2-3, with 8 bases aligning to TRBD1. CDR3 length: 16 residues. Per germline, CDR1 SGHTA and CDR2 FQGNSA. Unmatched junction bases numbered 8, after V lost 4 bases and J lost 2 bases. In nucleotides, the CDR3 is TGTGCCAGCAGCTGGGCCGGGACAGGCAACACAGATACGCAGTATTTT. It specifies CASSWAGTGNTDTQYF.

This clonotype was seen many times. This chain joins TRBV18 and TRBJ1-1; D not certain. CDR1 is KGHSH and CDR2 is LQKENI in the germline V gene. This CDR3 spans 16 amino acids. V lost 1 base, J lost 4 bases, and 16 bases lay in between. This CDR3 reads CASSPLTPTFGTEAFF. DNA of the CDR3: TGTGCCAGCTCACCACTGACACCTACTTTCGGCACTGAAGCTTTCTTT.

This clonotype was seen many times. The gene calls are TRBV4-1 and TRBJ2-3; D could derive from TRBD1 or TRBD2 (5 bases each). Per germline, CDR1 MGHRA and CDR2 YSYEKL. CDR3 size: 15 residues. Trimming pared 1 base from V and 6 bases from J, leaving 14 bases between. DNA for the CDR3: TGCGCCAGCAGCCAAGTGGGGGTGGCTTTGGATACGCAGTATTTT. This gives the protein CASSQVGVALDTQYF.

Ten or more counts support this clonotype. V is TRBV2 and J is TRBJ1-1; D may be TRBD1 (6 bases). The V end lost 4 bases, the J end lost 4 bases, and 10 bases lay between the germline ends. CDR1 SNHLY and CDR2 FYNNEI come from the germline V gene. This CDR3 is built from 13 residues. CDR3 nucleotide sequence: TGTGCCAGCAGTGTGGGGGCGGGCACTGAAGCTTTCTTT. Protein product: CASSVGAGTEAFF. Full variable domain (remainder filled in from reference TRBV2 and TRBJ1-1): EPEVTQTPSHQVTQMGQEVILRCVPISNHLYFYWYRQILGQKVEFLVSFYNNEISEKSEIFDDQFSVERPDGSNFTLKIRSTKLEDSAMYFCASSVGAGTEAFFGQGTRLTVV.

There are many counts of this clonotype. CDR3 nucleotides: TGCGCCAGCAGCCCTCGCCGGGGTAGCGGGGCTTTGAACACCGGGGAGCTGTTTTTT. Translating it yields CASSPRRGSGALNTGELFF. The J gene is TRBJ2-2, the V gene TRBV4-3; the match to TRBD2 covers 8 bases. Germline V gene lookup returns CDR1 LGHNA and CDR2 YSLEER. The CDR3 contains 19 residues. Unmatched junction bases numbered 14, after V lost 4 bases and J lost 1 base.

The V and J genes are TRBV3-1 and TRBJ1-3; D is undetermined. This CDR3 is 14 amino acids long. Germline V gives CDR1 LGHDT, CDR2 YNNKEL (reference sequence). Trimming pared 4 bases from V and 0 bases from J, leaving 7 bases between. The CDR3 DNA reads TGTGCCAGCAGCCCCGTTTTCTCTGGAAACACCATATATTTT. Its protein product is CASSPVFSGNTIYF.